This entry features one TCR beta chain sequence. Its specificity is not known. The data were obtained in a study of cytomegalovirus exposure and HLA in healthy donors. Study-wide points: Association with HLA alleles at 0.05 false discovery rate was found for roughly 17,000 TCR beta sequences in a later analysis. Presence/absence comparisons presumed near-even sequencing depth among donors.

The PCR contained 60 Vbeta and 13 Jbeta primers. Data came from immunoSEQ multiplex PCR; TCRdb stores just in-frame clones and leaves some out. The sample yields fewer than 40,000 clones, about 60% seen once. Germline assignment: CDR1 MDHEN and CDR2 SYDVKM. The CDR3 totals 16 residues. V was clipped by 3 bases and J by 1 base; unmatched bases: 8. V usage is TRBV28 and J usage is TRBJ2-5, with 7 bases aligning to TRBD2. The sequenced sample consisted of PBMCs. This receptor was taken from a man aged 50 to 60 in good health and CMV-seropositive. DNA of the CDR3: TGTGCCAGCAGTTTGAGTCTAGCGGAGACCCAAGAGACCCAGTACTTC. Its translation is CASSLSLAETQETQYF. Full variable domain (rest looked up from reference TRBV28 and TRBJ2-5): DVKVTQSSRYLVKRTGEKVFLECVQDMDHENMFWYRQDPGLGLRLIYFSYDVKMKEKGDIPEGYSVSREKKERFSLILESASTNQTSMYLCASSLSLAETQETQYFGPGTRLLVL.